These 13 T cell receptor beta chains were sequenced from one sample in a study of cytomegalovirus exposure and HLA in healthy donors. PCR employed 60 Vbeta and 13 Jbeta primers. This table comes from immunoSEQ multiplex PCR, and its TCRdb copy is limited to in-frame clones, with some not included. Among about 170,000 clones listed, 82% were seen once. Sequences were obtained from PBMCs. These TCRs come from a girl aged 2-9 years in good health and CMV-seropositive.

CDR3 in amino acids: CASSGGTFTDTQYF. CDR3 coding DNA: TGTGCCAGCAGTGGGGGGACTTTCACAGATACGCAGTATTTT. This sequence joins TRBV7-2 and TRBJ2-3, with D perhaps matching TRBD2 (6 bases). This CDR3 is 14 amino acids long. Per the germline V gene, CDR1 is SGHTA and CDR2 is FQGNSA. V lost 6 bases and J lost 2, with 12 bases in between.

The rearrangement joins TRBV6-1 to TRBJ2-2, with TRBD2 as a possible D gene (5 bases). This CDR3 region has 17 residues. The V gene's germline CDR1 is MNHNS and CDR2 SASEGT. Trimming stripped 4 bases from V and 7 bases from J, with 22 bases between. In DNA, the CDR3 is TGTGCCAGCAGTGCGGGCGGCCGACTAATCTCTTACGGGGAGCTGTTTTTT. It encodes CASSAGGRLISYGELFF.

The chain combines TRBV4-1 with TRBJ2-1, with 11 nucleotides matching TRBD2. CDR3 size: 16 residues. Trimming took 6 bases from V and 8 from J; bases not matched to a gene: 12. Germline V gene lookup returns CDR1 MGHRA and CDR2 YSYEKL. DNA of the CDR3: TGCGCCAGCAGGCCTATAGCGGGAGGGCTCCTCCATGAGCAGTTCTTC. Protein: CASRPIAGGLLHEQFF.

DNA of the CDR3: TGTGCCAGCAGCTTAAGTTTGGGGGGAAGGGAGGAGACCCAGTACTTC. Amino acids: CASSLSLGGREETQYF. The genes are TRBV5-8 and TRBJ2-5, with D possibly being TRBD2 (6 bases). This CDR3 region has 16 residues. Germline loops: CDR1 SGHTS, CDR2 YDEGEE. V was clipped by 2 bases and J by 5 bases, with 19 bases between them.

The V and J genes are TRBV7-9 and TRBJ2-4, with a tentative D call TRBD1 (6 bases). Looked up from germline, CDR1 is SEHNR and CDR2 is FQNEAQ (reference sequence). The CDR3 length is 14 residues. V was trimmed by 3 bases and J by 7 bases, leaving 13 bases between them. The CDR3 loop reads CASSLSAGVNIQYF. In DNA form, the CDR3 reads TGTGCCAGCAGCTTGTCGGCAGGGGTGAACATTCAGTACTTC.

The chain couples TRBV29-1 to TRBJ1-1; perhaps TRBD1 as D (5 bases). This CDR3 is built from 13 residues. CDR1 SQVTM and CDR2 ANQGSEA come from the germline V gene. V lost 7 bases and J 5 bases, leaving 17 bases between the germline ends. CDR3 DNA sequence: TGCAGCGCCCAACAACAGGTAGGAACTGAAGCTTTCTTT. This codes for CSAQQQVGTEAFF.

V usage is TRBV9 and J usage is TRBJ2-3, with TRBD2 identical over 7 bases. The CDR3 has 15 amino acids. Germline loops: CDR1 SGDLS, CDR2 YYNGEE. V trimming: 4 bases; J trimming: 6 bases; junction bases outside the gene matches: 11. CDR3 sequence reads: CASSPHGPGGDTQYF. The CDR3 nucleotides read TGTGCCAGCAGCCCTCACGGCCCCGGGGGGGATACGCAGTATTTT. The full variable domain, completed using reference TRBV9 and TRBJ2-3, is DSGVTQTPKHLITATGQRVTLRCSPRSGDLSVYWYQQSLDQGLQFLIQYYNGEERAKGNILERFSAQQFPDLHSELNLSSLELGDSALYFCASSPHGPGGDTQYFGPGTRLTVL.

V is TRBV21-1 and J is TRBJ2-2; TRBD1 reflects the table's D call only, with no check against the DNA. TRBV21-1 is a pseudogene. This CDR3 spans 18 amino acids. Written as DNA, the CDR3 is TGTGCCAGCAGCAAATGGGACACTAGGGATATAAACACCGGGGAGCTGTTTTTT. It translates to CASSKWDTRDINTGELFF.

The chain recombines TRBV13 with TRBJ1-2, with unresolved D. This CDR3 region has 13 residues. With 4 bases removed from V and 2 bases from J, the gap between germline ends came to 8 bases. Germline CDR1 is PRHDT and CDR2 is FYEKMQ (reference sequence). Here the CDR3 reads CASSSPANYGYTF. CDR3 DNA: TGTGCCAGCAGCTCCCCAGCGAACTATGGCTACACCTTC.

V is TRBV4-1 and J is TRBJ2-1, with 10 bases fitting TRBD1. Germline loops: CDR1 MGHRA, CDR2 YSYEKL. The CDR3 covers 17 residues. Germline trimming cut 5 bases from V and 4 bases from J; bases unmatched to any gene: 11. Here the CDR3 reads CASSRKARTGGYNEQFF. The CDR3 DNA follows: TGCGCCAGCAGCAGAAAGGCTCGGACAGGGGGTTACAATGAGCAGTTCTTC.

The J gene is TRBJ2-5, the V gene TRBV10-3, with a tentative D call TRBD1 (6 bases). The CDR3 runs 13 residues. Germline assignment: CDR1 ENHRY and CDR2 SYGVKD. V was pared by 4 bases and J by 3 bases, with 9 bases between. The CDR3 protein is CAISADREETQYF. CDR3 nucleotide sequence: TGTGCCATCAGTGCGGACAGAGAAGAGACCCAGTACTTC.

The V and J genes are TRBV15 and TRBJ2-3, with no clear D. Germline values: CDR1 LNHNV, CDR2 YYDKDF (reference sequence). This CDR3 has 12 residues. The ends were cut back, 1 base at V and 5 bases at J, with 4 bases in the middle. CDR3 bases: TGTGCCACCAGCAGAGTCGGAGATACGCAGTATTTT. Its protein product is CATSRVGDTQYF.

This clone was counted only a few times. The CDR3 is CASSPGQGSSYEQYF. CDR3 nucleotides: TGTGCCAGTAGCCCGGGACAGGGGAGCTCCTACGAGCAGTACTTC. The V call is TRBV19, the J call TRBJ2-7; 10 bases are a match to TRBD1. Per the germline V gene, CDR1 is LNHDA and CDR2 is SQIVND (reference sequence). With V trimmed by 6 bases and J by 0 bases, 5 bases remained unmatched. The CDR3 is made up of 15 amino acids.